The 32 T cell receptor beta chains below come from one sample, sequenced in a study of blood T cells in healthy people across ages (dated by TCRdb to about 2015). Library prep was done by 5' RACE. The second PCR ran for roughly 6 to 11 cycles and used a J-beta primer mix along with a sample-barcoded 5' primer. The public reads were reanalyzed by TCRdb: fastp trimming at Q25, MiXCR alignment, in-frame beta chains only. Duplicate CDR3 protein sequences are folded into a single record with the most common DNA and genes. The sample table records 1.5 million to 2 million distinct CDR3 sequences; roughly 43% of these occur just once. The ten top clones hold roughly 24% of the sample. Sequencing used blood. Receptors were obtained from a human donor in good health.

There are a few counts of this clonotype. J is TRBJ2-5 and V is TRBV5-1, with D possibly being TRBD1 (6 bases). The CDR3 is 15 residues long. Germline V CDR1 and CDR2: SGHRS, YFSETQ. The V gene lost 0 bases and the J gene lost 5 bases, with 14 bases spanning the gap. The CDR3 sequence: CASSLGNRVRETQYF. The CDR3 DNA reads as TGCGCCAGCAGCTTGGGGAACAGGGTCCGGGAGACCCAGTACTTC.

This clonotype showed up just a few times. V usage is TRBV7-2 and J usage is TRBJ2-1; D is undetermined. CDR3 length: 13 residues. Germline V gene data show CDR1 as SGHTA and CDR2 as FQGNSA. The ends were cut back, 8 bases at V and 5 bases at J, with 13 bases in the middle. The CDR3 DNA sequence: TGTGCCAGCTCTCCATACATTAACAATGAGCAGTTCTTC. Translation: CASSPYINNEQFF.

The rearrangement uses TRBV6-2 or TRBV6-3 and TRBJ1-2; a weak D match, TRBD1 (6 bases). Per germline, CDR1 MNHEY and CDR2 SVGEGT. The CDR3 extends over 13 amino acids. V was trimmed by 7 bases and J by 5 bases, leaving 14 bases between them. The CDR3 region is CASIRTAGYGYTF. CDR3 nucleotide sequence: TGTGCCAGCATTAGGACAGCCGGATATGGCTACACCTTC.

This clonotype was counted a few times. The genes are TRBV29-1 and TRBJ2-3; 9 nucleotides agree with TRBD2. The J segment lost 0 bases and the V segment lost 6 bases, leaving 16 bases of the junction unmatched. Germline CDR1 is SQVTM and CDR2 is ANQGSEA. This CDR3 contains 18 residues. The CDR3 coding sequence is TGCAGCGTCAGAGGAGGGGAGACTAGCGGCCTTAGCACAGATACGCAGTATTTT. Protein product: CSVRGGETSGLSTDTQYF.

The CDR3 nucleotides are TGTGCCAGCAGTGAAAACACAGATGTGGAGTATTTT. Protein: CASSENTDVEYF. The chain uses TRBV12-3 or TRBV12-4 and TRBJ2-3; D is undetermined. There are 12 residues in the CDR3. V was pared by 5 bases and J by 13 bases, with 16 bases between.

The table lists this clonotype with a few counts. The rearrangement joins TRBV6-1 to TRBJ2-6; no clear D gene. The CDR3 totals 16 residues. Germline V CDR1 and CDR2: MNHNS, SASEGT. Trimming took 7 bases from V and 0 from J, leaving 13 bases between them. The CDR3 spells CASKYAGYSGANVLTF. The CDR3 DNA is TGTGCCAGCAAGTATGCCGGCTACTCTGGGGCCAACGTCCTGACTTTC.

The chain carries TRBV7-2 and TRBJ1-6, with TRBD1 matching over 10 bases. Germline V gene lookup returns CDR1 SGHTA and CDR2 FQGNSA. V lost 3 bases, J lost 6 bases, and 2 bases stayed unmatched. This CDR3 contains 15 residues. The CDR3 region is CASSFRDRGNSPLHF. In nucleotides, the CDR3 is TGTGCCAGCAGCTTCCGGGACAGGGGTAATTCACCCCTCCACTTT.

This clonotype was detected a few times. This CDR3 reads CATRAGQGTTDTQYF. The DNA for the CDR3 is TGTGCCACCCGGGCTGGACAGGGGACGACAGATACGCAGTATTTT. The chain is built from TRBV10-3 and TRBJ2-3, with 9 bases that match TRBD1. The CDR3 is made up of 15 amino acids. The trim removed 10 bases at V and 3 bases at J, leaving 11 bases unmatched. Germline values: CDR1 ENHRY, CDR2 SYGVKD.

This clonotype was counted between two and nine times. This chain links TRBV29-1 with TRBJ2-1, with 12 bases identical to TRBD2. CDR3 length: 16 residues. The J segment lost 0 bases and the V segment lost 5 bases, leaving 5 bases of the junction unmatched. Germline CDR1 SQVTM, CDR2 ANQGSEA. CDR3 amino acids: CSVLTSGGYSYNEQFF. The CDR3, as DNA: TGCAGCGTTTTGACTAGCGGGGGTTACTCCTACAATGAGCAGTTCTTC.

The gene calls are TRBV7-8 and TRBJ2-3; unclear D gene. CDR3 length: 14 amino acids. V lost 5 bases to trimming and J lost 3 bases, with 12 bases between them. Looked up from germline, CDR1 is SGHVS and CDR2 is FQNEAQ. The CDR3 loop reads CASSAILRTDTQYF. The CDR3 bases are TGTGCCAGCAGCGCCATCTTAAGAACAGATACGCAGTATTTT.

The chain couples TRBV27 to TRBJ2-5, with TRBD1 matching 7 bases. Germline CDR1 MNHEY, CDR2 SMNVEV (reference sequence). There are 14 residues in the CDR3. J gave up 4 bases and V 4 bases, and 6 bases lay outside the gene matches. The CDR3 coding sequence is TGTGCCAGCAGTTACGACAGGGCGGGAGAGACCCAGTACTTC. Encoded protein: CASSYDRAGETQYF.

This chain uses TRBV7-2 with TRBJ2-1, with a possible D match to TRBD2 (6 bases). The CDR3 has 15 residues. Per germline, CDR1 SGHTA and CDR2 FQGNSA. V lost 3 bases to trimming and J lost 1 base, with 10 bases between them. For the CDR3, the DNA is TGTGCCAGCAGCTTTTATCGGGGGTCCTACAATGAGCAGTTCTTC. Translated, it gives CASSFYRGSYNEQFF.

This clonotype was seen at least ten times. A read error may account for a junction end that differs from germline. The rearrangement links TRBV4-2 to TRBJ2-7; 7 nucleotides agree with TRBD1. This CDR3 has 15 amino acids. From germline, CDR1 is LGHNA and CDR2 YNFKEQ. Here the CDR3 reads CASSQGDRDSYEQYF. CDR3 bases: TGCGCCAGCAGCCAAGGTGACAGGGATTCCTACGAGCAGTACTTC.

This clonotype came up a few times. The V gene is TRBV28, the J gene TRBJ2-7; no clear D. The V gene's germline CDR1 is MDHEN and CDR2 SYDVKM. This CDR3 has 11 residues. Trimming removed 2 bases at V and 6 bases at J, with 5 bases between. The CDR3 DNA reads as TGTGCCAGCAGTTTACTCACCGAGCAGTACTTC. It is translated as CASSLLTEQYF.

This chain uses TRBV7-9 with TRBJ2-4; D is uncertain. Trimming removed 1 base at V and 6 bases at J, with 10 bases between. The CDR3 length is 14 residues. Germline values: CDR1 SEHNR, CDR2 FQNEAQ (reference sequence). For the CDR3, the DNA is TGTGCCAGCAGCTTAGGCCCCACAGCAAACATTCAGTACTTC. It yields the protein CASSLGPTANIQYF.

The rearrangement joins TRBV5-2 to TRBJ2-3. TRBV5-2 is reported as a pseudogene. This CDR3 is built from 9 residues. CDR3 coding DNA: TGTGCCGTGGCAGATACGCAGTATTTT. Its translation is CAVADTQYF.

This chain joins TRBV2 and TRBJ2-1, with a tentative D call TRBD2 (7 bases). With 9 bases removed from V and 4 bases from J, the gap between germline ends came to 16 bases. The V gene's germline CDR1 is SNHLY and CDR2 FYNNEI. This CDR3 contains 14 residues. CDR3 bases: TGTGCCAGACCCCGGGGGGACAATTACAATGAGCAGTTCTTC. It codes for CARPRGDNYNEQFF.

This clonotype was found many times. The J gene is TRBJ2-7, the V gene TRBV7-2; perhaps D is TRBD1 or TRBD2 (6 bases each). The ends were cut back, 3 bases at V and 2 bases at J, with 11 bases in the middle. Germline values: CDR1 SGHTA, CDR2 FQGNSA. The CDR3 is 14 residues long. CDR3 protein: CASSLGGQTYEQYF. In nucleotides, the CDR3 is TGTGCCAGCAGCTTGGGAGGACAGACCTACGAGCAGTACTTC.

The sample holds a few counts of this clonotype. This chain joins TRBV10-3 and TRBJ2-5, with a possible D match to TRBD2 (6 bases). The CDR3 covers 14 residues. Trimming cost V 3 bases and J 4 bases, with 12 bases left between them. The germline V gene encodes CDR1 ENHRY and CDR2 SYGVKD. CDR3 nucleotides: TGTGCCATCAGTGATAGGGGACTGACAGAGACCCAGTACTTC. It translates to CAISDRGLTETQYF.

This clonotype was observed a few times. The J gene is TRBJ2-5, the V gene TRBV7-9, with a possible D match to TRBD2 (5 bases). V was trimmed by 4 bases and J by 0 bases, leaving 15 bases between them. CDR3 length: 16 residues. Germline V gene data show CDR1 as SEHNR and CDR2 as FQNEAQ (reference sequence). The CDR3 is CASSWTELNYQETQYF. The DNA for the CDR3 is TGTGCCAGCAGCTGGACTGAACTCAATTACCAAGAGACCCAGTACTTC.

There are many counts of this clonotype. V is TRBV20-1 and J is TRBJ2-7; D is unclear. Per the germline V gene, CDR1 is DFQATT and CDR2 is SNEGSKA (reference sequence). The CDR3 is 11 residues long. V was shortened by 3 bases and J by 5 bases, with 8 bases between the two germline ends. The CDR3 DNA is TGCAGTGCTAGCCGTGCGGACGAGCAGTACTTC. As protein: CSASRADEQYF.

This clonotype was observed a few times. This sequence joins TRBV6-5 and TRBJ2-1; tentative D call: TRBD2 (6 bases). This CDR3 is built from 15 residues. Germline V gene lookup returns CDR1 MNHEY and CDR2 SVGAGI. V shed 7 bases and J shed 4 bases, with 17 bases lying between them. The DNA for the CDR3 is TGTGCCAGCATTTCCCTTGAGGGGACTTACAATGAGCAGTTCTTC. It translates to CASISLEGTYNEQFF.

The chain joins TRBV7-9 to TRBJ2-1; 8 positions match TRBD1. The J segment lost 3 bases and the V segment lost 1 base, leaving 11 bases of the junction unmatched. Looked up from germline, CDR1 is SEHNR and CDR2 is FQNEAQ (reference sequence). This CDR3 comprises 18 residues. The CDR3 coding sequence is TGTGCCAGCAGCTTAGTATCTGGACAGGGAGAAATCTACAATGAGCAGTTCTTC. Translation: CASSLVSGQGEIYNEQFF.

This clonotype occurred a few times. The V and J genes are TRBV4-3 and TRBJ2-3; 10 bases agree with TRBD2. With 0 bases clipped from V and 11 bases from J, the junction kept 5 bases outside the gene matches. Germline lookup yields CDR1 LGHNA and CDR2 YSLEER. CDR3 length: 14 amino acids. The CDR3 nucleotides read TGCGCCAGCAGCCAAGATGAGCGGGAGGGAAGGCAGTATTTT. Translated, it gives CASSQDEREGRQYF.

There are a few counts of this clonotype. V usage is TRBV12-3 or TRBV12-4 and J usage is TRBJ1-1; TRBD1 agrees at 10 bases. The CDR3 length is 15 residues. After removal of 5 bases from V and 4 bases from J, the junction contained 7 bases not matched to a gene. The CDR3 protein is CASSMRGQGPTEAFF. CDR3 DNA: TGTGCCAGCAGTATGCGGGGACAGGGGCCCACTGAAGCTTTCTTT.

This chain connects TRBV4-2 to TRBJ1-2, with D possibly being TRBD1 (5 bases). Germline V lookup: CDR1 LGHNA, CDR2 YNFKEQ. Trimming removed 3 bases from V and 3 bases from J, with 17 bases in between. This CDR3 contains 16 residues. The CDR3 loop reads CASSHSVGKGHYGYTF. The DNA for the CDR3 is TGTGCCAGCAGCCATAGTGTGGGTAAGGGGCACTATGGCTACACCTTC.

This chain uses TRBV10-3 with TRBJ2-5, with TRBD2 matching 12 bases. The J call is uncertain, as TRBJ2-7 better fits the DNA end. This CDR3 comprises 15 residues. Per germline, CDR1 ENHRY and CDR2 SYGVKD. The CDR3, as DNA: TGTGCCATCGGGCCCACTAGCGGGGGGTTCTACGAGCAGTACTTC. Protein sequence: CAIGPTSGGFYEQYF.

J is TRBJ2-5 and V is TRBV5-1, with TRBD1 as a possible D gene (6 bases). Germline-derived CDR1 and CDR2 are SGHRS and YFSETQ. The CDR3 has 14 amino acids. The V end lost 0 bases, the J end lost 5 bases, and 11 bases lay between the germline ends. CDR3 sequence: CASSLVGQFETQYF. The CDR3 DNA reads TGCGCCAGCAGCTTGGTCGGACAGTTTGAGACCCAGTACTTC.

The chain joins TRBV20-1 to TRBJ1-2, with a weak D call TRBD1 (5 bases). The ends were cut back, 3 bases at V and 8 bases at J, with 16 bases in the middle. CDR3 length: 13 residues. The V gene's germline CDR1 is DFQATT and CDR2 SNEGSKA (reference sequence). CDR3 in amino acids: CSASGTASEGYTF. CDR3 DNA sequence: TGCAGTGCTAGCGGGACCGCCTCGGAGGGCTACACCTTC.

This chain links TRBV6-4 with TRBJ2-1, with TRBD2 matching 7 bases. This CDR3 spans 14 amino acids. Germline lookup yields CDR1 MRHNA and CDR2 SNTAGT. V lost 9 bases, J lost 4 bases, and 9 bases stayed unmatched. The CDR3 loop reads CARKTGGLYNEQFF. The DNA for the CDR3 is TGTGCCAGGAAGACGGGGGGACTTTACAATGAGCAGTTCTTC.

V gene TRBV12-3 or TRBV12-4 combines with J gene TRBJ2-1; D not resolved. V was pared by 6 bases and J by 0 bases, with 15 bases between. The CDR3 is 16 residues long. CDR3: CASSPTTTRSYNEQFF. DNA of the CDR3: TGTGCCAGCAGCCCCACTACCACTCGCTCCTACAATGAGCAGTTCTTC.

The chain uses TRBV7-6 and TRBJ1-6; D is unresolved. Germline V lookup: CDR1 SGHVS, CDR2 FNYEAQ. The CDR3 extends over 12 amino acids. Trimming took 10 bases from V and 9 from J, leaving 13 bases between them. The CDR3: CATGDGISPLHF. The CDR3 nucleotides read TGTGCCACCGGAGACGGAATTTCACCCCTCCACTTT.